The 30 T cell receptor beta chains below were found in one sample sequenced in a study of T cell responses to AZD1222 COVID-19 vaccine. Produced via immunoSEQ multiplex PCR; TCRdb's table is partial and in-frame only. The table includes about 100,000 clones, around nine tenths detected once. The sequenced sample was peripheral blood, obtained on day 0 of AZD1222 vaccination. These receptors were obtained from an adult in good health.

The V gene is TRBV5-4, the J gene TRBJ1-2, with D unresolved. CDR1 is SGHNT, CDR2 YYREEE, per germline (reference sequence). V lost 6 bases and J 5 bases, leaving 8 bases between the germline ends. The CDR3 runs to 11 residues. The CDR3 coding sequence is TGTGCCAGCATAGGATCTTATGGCTACACCTTC. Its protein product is CASIGSYGYTF.

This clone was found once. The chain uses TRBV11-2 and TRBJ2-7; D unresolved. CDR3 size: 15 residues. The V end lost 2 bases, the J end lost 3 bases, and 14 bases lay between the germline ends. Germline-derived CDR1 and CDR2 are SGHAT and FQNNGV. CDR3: CASSLTRPPGYEQYF. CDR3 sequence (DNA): TGTGCCAGCAGCTTAACGCGCCCCCCGGGCTACGAGCAGTACTTC. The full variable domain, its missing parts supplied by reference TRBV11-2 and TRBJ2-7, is EAGVAQSPRYKIIEKRQSVAFWCNPISGHATLYWYQQILGQGPKLLIQFQNNGVVDDSQLPKDRFSAERLKGVDSTLKIQPAKLEDSAVYLCASSLTRPPGYEQYFGPGTRLTVT.

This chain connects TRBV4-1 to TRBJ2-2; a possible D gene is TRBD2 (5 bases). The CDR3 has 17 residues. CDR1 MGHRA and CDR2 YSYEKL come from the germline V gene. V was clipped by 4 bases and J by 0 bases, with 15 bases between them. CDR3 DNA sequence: TGCGCCAGCAGCCCCCGAGGGAGCGGATCGAACACCGGGGAGCTGTTTTTT. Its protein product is CASSPRGSGSNTGELFF.

The CDR3 DNA reads as TGCGCCAGCAGCCAAGGACTAGCGGACTCCTACGAGCAGTACTTC. Its protein is CASSQGLADSYEQYF. The chain combines TRBV4-1 with TRBJ2-7; 9 bases line up with TRBD2. V lost 1 base and J lost 0; bases outside the gene matches: 1. The CDR3 totals 15 residues. Per germline, CDR1 MGHRA and CDR2 YSYEKL.

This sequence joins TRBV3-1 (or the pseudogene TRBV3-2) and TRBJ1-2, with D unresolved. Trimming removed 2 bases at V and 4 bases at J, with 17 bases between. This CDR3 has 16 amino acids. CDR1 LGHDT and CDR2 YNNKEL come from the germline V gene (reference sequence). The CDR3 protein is CASSQRVIRSLYGYTF. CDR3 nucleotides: TGTGCCAGCAGCCAACGGGTAATCAGATCCCTCTATGGCTACACCTTC.

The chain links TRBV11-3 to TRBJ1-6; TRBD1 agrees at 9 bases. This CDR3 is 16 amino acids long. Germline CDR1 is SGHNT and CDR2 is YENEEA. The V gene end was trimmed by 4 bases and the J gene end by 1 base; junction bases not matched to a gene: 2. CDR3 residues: CASSSTGGSYNSPLHF. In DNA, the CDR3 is TGTGCCAGCAGCTCGACAGGGGGGTCCTATAATTCACCCCTCCACTTT.

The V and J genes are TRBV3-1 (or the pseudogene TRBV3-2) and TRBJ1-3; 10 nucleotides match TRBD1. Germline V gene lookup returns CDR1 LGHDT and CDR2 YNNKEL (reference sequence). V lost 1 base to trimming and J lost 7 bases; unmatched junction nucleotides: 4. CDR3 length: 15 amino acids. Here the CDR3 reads CASSQGRTGGNTIYF. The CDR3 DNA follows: TGTGCCAGCAGCCAAGGACGGACAGGGGGGAACACCATATATTTT.

The chain's CDR3 is CASSAGTGGRGYTF. CDR3 bases: TGCGCCAGCTCGGCCGGGACAGGGGGCCGTGGCTACACCTTC. This chain connects TRBV5-1 to TRBJ1-2; 12 bases map to TRBD1. The CDR3 runs to 14 residues. Germline-derived CDR1 and CDR2 are SGHRS and YFSETQ. V shed 7 bases, J shed 7 bases, and the junction held 8 bases outside the gene matches.

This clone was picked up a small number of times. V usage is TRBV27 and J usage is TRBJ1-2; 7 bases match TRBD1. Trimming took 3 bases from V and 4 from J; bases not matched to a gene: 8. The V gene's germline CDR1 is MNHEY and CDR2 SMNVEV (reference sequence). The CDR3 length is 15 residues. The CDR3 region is CASSFGTALGYGYTF. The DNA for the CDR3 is TGTGCCAGCAGTTTCGGGACAGCCCTTGGCTATGGCTACACCTTC.

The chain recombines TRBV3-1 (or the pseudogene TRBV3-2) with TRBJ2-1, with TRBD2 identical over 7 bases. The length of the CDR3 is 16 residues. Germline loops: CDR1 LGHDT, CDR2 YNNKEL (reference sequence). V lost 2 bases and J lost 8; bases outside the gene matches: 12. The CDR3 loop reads CASSQLLASPIHEQFF. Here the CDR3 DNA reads TGTGCCAGCAGCCAATTACTAGCGTCGCCCATCCATGAGCAGTTCTTC.

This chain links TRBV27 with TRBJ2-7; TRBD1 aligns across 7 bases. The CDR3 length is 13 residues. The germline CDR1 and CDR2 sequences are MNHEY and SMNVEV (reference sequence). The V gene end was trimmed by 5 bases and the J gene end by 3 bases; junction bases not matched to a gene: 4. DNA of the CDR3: TGTGCCAGCAGTATAGGACAGGTCTACGAGCAGTACTTC. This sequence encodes CASSIGQVYEQYF.

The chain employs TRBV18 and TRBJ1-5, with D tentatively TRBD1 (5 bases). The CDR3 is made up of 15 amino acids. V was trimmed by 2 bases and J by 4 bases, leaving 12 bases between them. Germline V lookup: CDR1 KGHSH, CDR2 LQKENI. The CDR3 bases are TGTGCCAGCTCACCAGGGGCAGCCTCTAATCAGCCCCAGCATTTT. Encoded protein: CASSPGAASNQPQHF.

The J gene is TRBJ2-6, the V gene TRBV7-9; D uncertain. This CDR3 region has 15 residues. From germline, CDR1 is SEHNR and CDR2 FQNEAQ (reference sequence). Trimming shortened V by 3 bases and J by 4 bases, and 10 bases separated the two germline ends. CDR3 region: CASSLRTPGANVLTF. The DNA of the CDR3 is TGTGCCAGCAGCTTGAGGACCCCCGGGGCCAACGTCCTGACTTTC.

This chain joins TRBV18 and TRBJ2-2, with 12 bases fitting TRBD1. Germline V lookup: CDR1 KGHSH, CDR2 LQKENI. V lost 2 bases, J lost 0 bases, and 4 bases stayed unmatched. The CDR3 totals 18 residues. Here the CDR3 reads CASSPSGTGGANTGELFF. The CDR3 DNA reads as TGTGCCAGCTCACCATCCGGGACAGGGGGCGCGAACACCGGGGAGCTGTTTTTT.

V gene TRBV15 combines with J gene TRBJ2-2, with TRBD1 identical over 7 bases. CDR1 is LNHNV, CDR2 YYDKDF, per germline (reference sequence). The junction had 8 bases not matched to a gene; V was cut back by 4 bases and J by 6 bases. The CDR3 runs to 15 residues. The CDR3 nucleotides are TGTGCCACCAGCAAGGGACAGTCGAGGGCCGGGGAGCTGTTTTTT. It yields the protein CATSKGQSRAGELFF.

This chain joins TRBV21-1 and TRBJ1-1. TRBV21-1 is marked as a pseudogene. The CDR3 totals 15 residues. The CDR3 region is CASSSPRAQNTEAFF. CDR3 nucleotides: TGTGCCAGCAGCTCTCCCCGCGCTCAGAACACTGAAGCTTTCTTT.

The chain's CDR3 is CASSTRQGAENQPQHF. CDR3 sequence (DNA): TGTGCCAGTAGTACCCGACAGGGGGCGGAGAATCAGCCCCAGCATTTT. V gene TRBV19 combines with J gene TRBJ1-5, with 10 bases matching TRBD1. CDR3 size: 16 residues. The germline CDR1 and CDR2 sequences are LNHDA and SQIVND (reference sequence). J gave up 4 bases and V 4 bases, and 7 bases lay outside the gene matches.

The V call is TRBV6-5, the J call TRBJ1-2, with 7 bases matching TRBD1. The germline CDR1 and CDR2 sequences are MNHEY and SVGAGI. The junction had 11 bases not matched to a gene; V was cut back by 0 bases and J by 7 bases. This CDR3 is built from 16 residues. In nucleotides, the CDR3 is TGTGCCAGCAGTTACTCGATTGAGGGAGGGGGCGTTGGCTACACCTTC. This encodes CASSYSIEGGGVGYTF.

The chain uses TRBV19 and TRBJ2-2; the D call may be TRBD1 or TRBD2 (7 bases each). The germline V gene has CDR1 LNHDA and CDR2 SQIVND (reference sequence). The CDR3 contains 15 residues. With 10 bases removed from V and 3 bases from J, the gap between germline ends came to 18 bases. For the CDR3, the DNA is TGTGCCACCGGTGGGAGGGGGCTTGACACCGGGGAGCTGTTTTTT. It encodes CATGGRGLDTGELFF.

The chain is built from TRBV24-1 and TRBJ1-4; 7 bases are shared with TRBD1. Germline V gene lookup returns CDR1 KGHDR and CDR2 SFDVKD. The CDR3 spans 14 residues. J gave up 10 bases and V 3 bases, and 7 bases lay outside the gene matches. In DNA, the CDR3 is TGTGCCACCAGTGATCGACAGGGCGGTACAAAACTGTTTTTT. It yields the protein CATSDRQGGTKLFF.

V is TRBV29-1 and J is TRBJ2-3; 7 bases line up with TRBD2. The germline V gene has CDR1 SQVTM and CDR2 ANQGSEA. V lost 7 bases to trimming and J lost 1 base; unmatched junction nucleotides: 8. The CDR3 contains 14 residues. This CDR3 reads CSDILASGTDTQYF. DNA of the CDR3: TGCAGCGACATACTAGCGAGTGGCACAGATACGCAGTATTTT.

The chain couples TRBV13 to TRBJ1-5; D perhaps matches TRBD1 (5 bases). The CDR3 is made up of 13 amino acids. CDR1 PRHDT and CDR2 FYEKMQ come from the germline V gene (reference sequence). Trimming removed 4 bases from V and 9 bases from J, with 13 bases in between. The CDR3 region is CASSSTGLGPQHF. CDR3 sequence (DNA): TGTGCCAGCAGCTCTACGGGGCTGGGGCCCCAGCATTTT. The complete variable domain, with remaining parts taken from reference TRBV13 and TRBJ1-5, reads AAGVIQSPRHLIKEKRETATLKCYPIPRHDTVYWYQQGPGQDPQFLISFYEKMQSDKGSIPDRFSAQQFSDYHSELNMSSLELGDSALYFCASSSTGLGPQHFGDGTRLSIL.

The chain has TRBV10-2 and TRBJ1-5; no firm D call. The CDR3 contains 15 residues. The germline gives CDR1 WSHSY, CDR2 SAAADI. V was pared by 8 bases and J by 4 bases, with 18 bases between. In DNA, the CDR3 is TGCGCCAGCCGATCTTCCTCAGAGGGTAATCAGCCCCAGCATTTT. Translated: CASRSSSEGNQPQHF.

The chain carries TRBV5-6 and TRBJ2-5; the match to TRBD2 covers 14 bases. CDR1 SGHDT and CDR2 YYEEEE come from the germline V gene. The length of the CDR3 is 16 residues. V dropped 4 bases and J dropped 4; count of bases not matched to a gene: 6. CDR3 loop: CASSPRLAGGPETQYF. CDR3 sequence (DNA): TGTGCCAGCAGCCCGAGACTAGCGGGGGGGCCAGAGACCCAGTACTTC.

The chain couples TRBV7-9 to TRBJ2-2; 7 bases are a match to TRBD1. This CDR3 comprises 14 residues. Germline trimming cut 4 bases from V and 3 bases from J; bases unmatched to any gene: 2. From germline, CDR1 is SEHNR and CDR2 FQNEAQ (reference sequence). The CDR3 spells CASSSTGYTGELFF. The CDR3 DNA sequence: TGTGCCAGCAGCTCGACAGGGTACACCGGGGAGCTGTTTTTT.

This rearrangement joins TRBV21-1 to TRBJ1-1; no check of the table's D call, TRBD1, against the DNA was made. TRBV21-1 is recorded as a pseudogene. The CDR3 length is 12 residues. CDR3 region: CARGQGNTEAFF. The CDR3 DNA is TGTGCCAGAGGACAGGGGAACACTGAAGCTTTCTTT.

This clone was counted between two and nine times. The CDR3 nucleotides read TGTGCCAGCAGCGACAGGGTTTACAATGAGCAGTTCTTC. Translation: CASSDRVYNEQFF. This sequence joins TRBV3-1 (or the pseudogene TRBV3-2) and TRBJ2-1, with TRBD1 identical over 7 bases. The CDR3 runs 13 residues. The V gene end was trimmed by 5 bases and the J gene end by 4 bases; junction bases not matched to a gene: 2. CDR1 and CDR2 (germline): LGHDT, YNNKEL (reference sequence).

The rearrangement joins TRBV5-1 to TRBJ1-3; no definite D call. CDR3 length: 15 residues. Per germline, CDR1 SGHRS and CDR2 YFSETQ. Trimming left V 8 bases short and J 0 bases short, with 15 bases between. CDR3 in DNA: TGCGCCAGTTTTGGGAGGTTTCACTCTGGAAACACCATATATTTT. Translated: CASFGRFHSGNTIYF.

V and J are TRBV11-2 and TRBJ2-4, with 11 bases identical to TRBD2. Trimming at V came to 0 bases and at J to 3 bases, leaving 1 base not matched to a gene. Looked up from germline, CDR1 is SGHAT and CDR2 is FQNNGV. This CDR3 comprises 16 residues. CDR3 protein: CASSLDLAGGKNIQYF. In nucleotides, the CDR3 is TGTGCCAGCAGCTTAGATCTAGCGGGGGGCAAAAACATTCAGTACTTC.

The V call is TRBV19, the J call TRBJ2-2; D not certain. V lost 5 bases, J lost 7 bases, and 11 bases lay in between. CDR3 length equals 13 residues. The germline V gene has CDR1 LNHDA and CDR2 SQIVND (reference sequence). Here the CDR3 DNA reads TGTGCCAGTAGTGTCTCCCGGTACGGGGAGCTGTTTTTT. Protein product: CASSVSRYGELFF.